This entry lists 3 T cell receptor beta chains sequenced from one sample in a study of shared clonotypes between healthy human individuals. Sequencing was performed with immunoSEQ multiplex PCR; in TCRdb, only in-frame clones are kept and a portion is missing. The repertoire holds 2,500,000 or so clones, with around 90% as singletons. The sequenced sample consisted of naive CD4+ T cells from PBMCs. Subset defined: CD45RA+ positively selected. The receptors derive from a man aged 18 to 29 in good health. Some clones in this sample may be carry-over from other donors' samples.

This rearrangement joins TRBV6-5 to TRBJ2-1; D unclear. The CDR3 has 13 residues. Trimming left V 6 bases short and J 9 bases short, with 15 bases between. Germline V gene lookup returns CDR1 MNHEY and CDR2 SVGAGI. In DNA form, the CDR3 reads TGTGCCAGCAGCCCAGCCCGGGTCGGTGAGCAGTTCTTC. This translates into CASSPARVGEQFF.

About this clone itself: Distinct nucleotide sequences in the sample also encode this CDR3. This chain uses TRBV4-1 with TRBJ2-7; 8 nucleotides line up with TRBD1. In germline, CDR1 is MGHRA, CDR2 YSYEKL. This CDR3 spans 15 amino acids. V lost 1 base, J lost 2 bases, and 4 bases stayed unmatched. For the CDR3, the DNA is TGCGCCAGCAGCCAAGGGCAGGGGGCTCCCTACGAGCAGTACTTC. This translates into CASSQGQGAPYEQYF.

The V and J genes are TRBV5-1 and TRBJ2-3; either TRBD1 or TRBD2 may supply D (5 bases each). This CDR3 has 16 residues. Germline V gene data show CDR1 as SGHRS and CDR2 as YFSETQ. V was shortened by 0 bases and J by 0 bases, with 11 bases between the two germline ends. The CDR3 loop reads CASSLGGFTSTDTQYF. Here the CDR3 DNA reads TGCGCCAGCAGCTTGGGGGGGTTTACTAGCACAGATACGCAGTATTTT.